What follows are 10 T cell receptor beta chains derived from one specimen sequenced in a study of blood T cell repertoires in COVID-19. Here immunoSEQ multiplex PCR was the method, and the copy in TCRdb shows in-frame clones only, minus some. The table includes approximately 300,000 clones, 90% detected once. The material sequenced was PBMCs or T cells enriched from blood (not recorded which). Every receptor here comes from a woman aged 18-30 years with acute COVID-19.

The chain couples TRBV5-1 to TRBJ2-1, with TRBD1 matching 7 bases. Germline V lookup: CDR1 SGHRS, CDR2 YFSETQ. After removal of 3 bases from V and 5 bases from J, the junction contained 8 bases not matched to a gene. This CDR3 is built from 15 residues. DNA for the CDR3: TGCGCCAGCAGCTCGCTAACAGGGGCGGACAATGAGCAGTTCTTC. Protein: CASSSLTGADNEQFF.

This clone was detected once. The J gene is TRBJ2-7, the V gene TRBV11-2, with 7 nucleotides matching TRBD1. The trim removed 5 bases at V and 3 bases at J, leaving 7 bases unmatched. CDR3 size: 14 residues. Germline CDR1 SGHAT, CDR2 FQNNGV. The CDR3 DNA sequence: TGTGCCAGCAGCCCCGGACAGGAGCGCTACGAGCAGTACTTC. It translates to CASSPGQERYEQYF.

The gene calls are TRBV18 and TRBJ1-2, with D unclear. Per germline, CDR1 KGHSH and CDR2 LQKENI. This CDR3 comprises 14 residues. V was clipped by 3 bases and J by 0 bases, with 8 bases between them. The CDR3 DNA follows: TGTGCCAGCTCACCCCTCACAGCTAACTATGGCTACACCTTC. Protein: CASSPLTANYGYTF.

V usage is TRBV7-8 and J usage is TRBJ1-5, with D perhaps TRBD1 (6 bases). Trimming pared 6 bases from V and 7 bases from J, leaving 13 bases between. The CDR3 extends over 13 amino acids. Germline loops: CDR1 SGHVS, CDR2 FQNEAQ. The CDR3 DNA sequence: TGTGCCAGCAGAGGGGGGGCCAGCCAGCCCCAGCATTTT. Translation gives CASRGGASQPQHF.

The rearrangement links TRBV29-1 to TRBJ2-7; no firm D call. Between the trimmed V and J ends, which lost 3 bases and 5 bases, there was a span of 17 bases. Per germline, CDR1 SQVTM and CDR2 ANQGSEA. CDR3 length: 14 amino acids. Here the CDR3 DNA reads TGCAGCGTTGAGATGGGTTCTTTGAGGAACGAGCAGTACTTC. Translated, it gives CSVEMGSLRNEQYF.

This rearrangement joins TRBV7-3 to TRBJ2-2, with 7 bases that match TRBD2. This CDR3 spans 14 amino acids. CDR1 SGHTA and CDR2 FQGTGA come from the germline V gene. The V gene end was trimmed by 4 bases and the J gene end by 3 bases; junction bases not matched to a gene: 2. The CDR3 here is CASSSLADTGELFF. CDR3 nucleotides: TGTGCCAGCAGCTCCCTAGCGGACACCGGGGAGCTGTTTTTT. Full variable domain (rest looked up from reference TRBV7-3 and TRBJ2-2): GAGVSQTPSNKVTEKGKYVELRCDPISGHTALYWYRQSLGQGPEFLIYFQGTGAADDSGLPNDRFFAVRPEGSVSTLKIQRTERGDSAVYLCASSSLADTGELFFGEGSRLTVL.

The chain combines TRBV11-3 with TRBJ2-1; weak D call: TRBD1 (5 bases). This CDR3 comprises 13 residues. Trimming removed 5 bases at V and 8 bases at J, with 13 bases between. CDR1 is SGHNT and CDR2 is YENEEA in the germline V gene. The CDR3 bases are TGTGCCAGCAGCCCTACCAGGGATTATGAGCAGTTCTTC. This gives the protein CASSPTRDYEQFF.

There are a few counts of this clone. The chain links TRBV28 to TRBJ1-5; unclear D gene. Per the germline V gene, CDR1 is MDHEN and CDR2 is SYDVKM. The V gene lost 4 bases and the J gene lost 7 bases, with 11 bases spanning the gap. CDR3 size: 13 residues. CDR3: CASSSPRQQPQHF. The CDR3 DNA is TGTGCCAGCAGTTCCCCCAGGCAGCAGCCCCAGCATTTT.

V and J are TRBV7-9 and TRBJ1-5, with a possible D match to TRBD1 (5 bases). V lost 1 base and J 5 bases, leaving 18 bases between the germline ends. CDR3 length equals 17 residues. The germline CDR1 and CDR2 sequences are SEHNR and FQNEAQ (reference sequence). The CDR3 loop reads CASSLDPRGGVDQPQHF. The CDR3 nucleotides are TGTGCCAGCAGCTTAGATCCCCGGGGCGGGGTTGATCAGCCCCAGCATTTT.

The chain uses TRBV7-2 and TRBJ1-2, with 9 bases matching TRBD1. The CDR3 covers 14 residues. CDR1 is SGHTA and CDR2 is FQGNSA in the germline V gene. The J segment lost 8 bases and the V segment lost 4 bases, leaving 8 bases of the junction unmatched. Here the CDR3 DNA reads TGTGCCAGCAGCTCGGGACAGGGAAGTCGGGGCTACACCTTC. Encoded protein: CASSSGQGSRGYTF.